The sequence of this T cell receptor beta chain was determined in a study of long-term antiretroviral therapy in people with HIV. The assay, immunoSEQ v3.0, was run at survey level. Only in-frame clones appear in the TCRdb table, and some are missing; sequencing was by immunoSEQ multiplex PCR. This table holds 25,000 to 30,000 clones, 78% found once. As for this clone: The antigen is undetermined.

Germline V gives CDR1 MNHNY, CDR2 SVGAGI (reference sequence). V dropped 7 bases and J dropped 4 bases, with 17 bases sitting between them. CDR3 length equals 14 residues. The United States was where all participants with HIV were treated. Study-level findings and limits: Controls exceeded HIV repertoires in CDR3 length range. In samples taken after ART, diversity increased but remained below transplant donor control levels. Pre-ART clonal expansion yielded clones that dominated the repertoire at all time points.

The sequence was obtained from a man aged 18 to 29 with HIV. The chain carries TRBV6-6 and TRBJ2-7; perhaps TRBD1 as D (5 bases). Sequences were derived from unsorted PBMCs, sampled 1.5 years before starting antiretroviral therapy. The CDR3 protein is CASIAKGDPYEQYF. CDR3 sequence (DNA): TGTGCCAGCATCGCGAAAGGGGATCCTTACGAGCAGTACTTC.